Described below is a single T cell receptor (beta chain) sequence and its context. What it binds is unknown. Assay used: immunoSEQ multiplex PCR; TCRdb lists only in-frame clones, some missing. Of over 25,000 clones listed, approximately 84% are singletons. This CDR3 region has 14 residues. In germline, CDR1 is MNHEY, CDR2 SMNVEV (reference sequence). The ends were cut back, 5 bases at V and 5 bases at J, with 15 bases in the middle. The data were taken from a study of OX40 agonist ivuxolimab in advanced cancers. Whole-study findings and limits: The authors also found low normalized T-cell clonal expansion in some nonresponders. The average count of expanded clones was higher among CD8+ T cells than among CD4+.

The chain employs TRBV27 and TRBJ2-5, with unresolved D. This clonotype was sampled from an adult with an advanced solid tumor such as melanoma, head and neck, liver or kidney cancer. The specimen was CD4+ or CD8+ T cells sorted from blood, collected in a trial of the OX40 agonist ivuxolimab. The CDR3 sequence is CASSAGGVWETQYF. Written as DNA, the CDR3 is TGTGCCAGCAGTGCAGGTGGCGTATGGGAGACCCAGTACTTC.